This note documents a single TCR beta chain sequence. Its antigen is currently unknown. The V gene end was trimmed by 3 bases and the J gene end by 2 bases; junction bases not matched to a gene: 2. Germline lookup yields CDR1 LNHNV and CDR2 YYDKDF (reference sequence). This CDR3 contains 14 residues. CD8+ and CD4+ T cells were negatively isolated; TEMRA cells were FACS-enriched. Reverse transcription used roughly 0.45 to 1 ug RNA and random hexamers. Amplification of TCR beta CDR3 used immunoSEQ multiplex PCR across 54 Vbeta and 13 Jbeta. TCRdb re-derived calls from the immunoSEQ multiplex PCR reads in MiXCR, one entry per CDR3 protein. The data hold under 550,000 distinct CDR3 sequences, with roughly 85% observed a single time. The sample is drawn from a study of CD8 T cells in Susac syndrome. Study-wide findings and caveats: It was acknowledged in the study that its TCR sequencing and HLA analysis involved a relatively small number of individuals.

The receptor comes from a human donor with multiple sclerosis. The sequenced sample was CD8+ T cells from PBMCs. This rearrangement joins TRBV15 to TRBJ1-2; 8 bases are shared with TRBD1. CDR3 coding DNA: TGTGCCACCAGCAGGGACAGGGACAACTATGGCTACACCTTC. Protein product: CATSRDRDNYGYTF.